The 16 T cell receptor beta chains below were found in one sample sequenced in a study of a mutant IDH1 vaccine in newly diagnosed glioma. Profiled with immunoSEQ multiplex PCR; TCRdb holds only in-frame clones, not every one. The sample lists about 56,000 clones, around four fifths occurring once. No antigens are known for them. Time point indicated: week 47, end of study. Doses of 300 ug of mutant IDH1 20-mer peptide were given with topical imiquimod. The sequencing here drew on PBMCs, taken from a glioma patient whose treatment included an IDH1 peptide vaccine. The receptors derive from a woman between 45 and 60 years old with glioma.

This chain joins TRBV5-1 and TRBJ1-5; the D is unclear. The CDR3 runs to 15 residues. Trimming left V 1 base short and J 3 bases short, with 11 bases between. Germline CDR1 and CDR2: SGHRS and YFSETQ. The CDR3 coding sequence is TGCGCCAGCAGCTTGAAACCGGGATACAATCAGCCCCAGCATTTT. As protein: CASSLKPGYNQPQHF.

This chain uses TRBV11-2 with TRBJ1-1; D unresolved. The germline V gene has CDR1 SGHAT and CDR2 FQNNGV. The V and J ends lost 2 bases and 1 base respectively, with 5 bases between them. The CDR3 consists of 13 residues. The CDR3 protein is CASSLRENTEAFF. The CDR3 DNA follows: TGTGCCAGCAGCTTAAGAGAGAACACTGAAGCTTTCTTT.

This chain links TRBV11-3 with TRBJ2-3; 7 bases fit TRBD1. There are 13 residues in the CDR3. Germline V gene sequence: CDR1 SGHNT, CDR2 YENEEA. The V and J ends lost 5 bases and 7 bases, in that order; junction bases with no gene match: 6. The CDR3 DNA sequence: TGTGCCAGCAGCAAGGACAGGATGAATACGCAGTATTTT. Translating it yields CASSKDRMNTQYF.

This clone was detected only once. The chain combines TRBV4-1 with TRBJ2-1, with D uncertain. The germline V gene encodes CDR1 MGHRA and CDR2 YSYEKL. Trimming took off 5 bases at V and 6 bases at J, with 23 bases between the two ends. CDR3 length: 17 amino acids. CDR3 loop: CASSAGPQVARSNEQFF. The CDR3 DNA is TGCGCCAGCAGCGCCGGGCCTCAGGTGGCACGAAGCAATGAGCAGTTCTTC.

This clone came up a few times. The CDR3 sequence is CASSAQGDRGRYEQYF. The CDR3 DNA reads TGTGCCAGCAGTGCACAAGGGGACAGGGGGCGGTACGAGCAGTACTTC. V usage is TRBV6-1 and J usage is TRBJ2-7, with 12 bases that match TRBD1. The CDR3 runs 16 residues. V was pared by 4 bases and J by 4 bases, with 8 bases of the junction left unmatched. The germline gives CDR1 MNHNS, CDR2 SASEGT.

This chain connects TRBV7-2 to TRBJ2-5; weak D call: TRBD1 (5 bases). Germline assignment: CDR1 SGHTA and CDR2 FQGNSA. This CDR3 has 15 residues. V was shortened by 4 bases and J by 5 bases, with 17 bases between the two germline ends. The CDR3 bases are TGTGCCAGCAGCTCGAAGACAAGCTACAGGGAGACCCAGTACTTC. Translating it yields CASSSKTSYRETQYF.

The chain combines TRBV5-8 with TRBJ2-7; 9 nucleotides align to TRBD1. V shed 4 bases and J 5 bases; nucleotides not matched to a gene: 7. Looked up from germline, CDR1 is SGHTS and CDR2 is YDEGEE. The CDR3 is 14 amino acids. CDR3: CASSAYRGLDEQYF. CDR3 bases: TGTGCCAGCAGCGCTTACAGGGGGCTCGACGAGCAGTACTTC.

The genes are TRBV5-1 and TRBJ1-5; 7 bases fit TRBD1. The CDR3 runs to 14 residues. CDR1 is SGHRS and CDR2 is YFSETQ in the germline V gene. Unmatched junction bases numbered 5, after V lost 5 bases and J lost 3 bases. The CDR3 DNA sequence: TGCGCCAGCAGTCAGGGGGAGTCCAATCAGCCCCAGCATTTT. Its translation is CASSQGESNQPQHF.

The V and J genes are TRBV27 and TRBJ2-7, with TRBD1 matching 7 bases. Germline V gene sequence: CDR1 MNHEY, CDR2 SMNVEV (reference sequence). This CDR3 comprises 13 residues. Unmatched junction bases numbered 4, after V lost 5 bases and J lost 3 bases. CDR3 sequence: CASSPGDSYEQYF. The DNA for the CDR3 is TGTGCCAGCAGTCCTGGGGACAGCTACGAGCAGTACTTC.

The chain links TRBV6-5 to TRBJ1-4; tentative D call: TRBD1 (6 bases). Trimming shortened V by 3 bases and J by 11 bases, and 16 bases separated the two germline ends. The germline V gene has CDR1 MNHEY and CDR2 SVGAGI. The CDR3 extends over 14 amino acids. The CDR3 nucleotides read TGTGCCAGCAGTTATCTCACCGGGGGCGGGAAACTGTTTTTT. This encodes CASSYLTGGGKLFF.

This clone has only one observation. The chain combines TRBV29-1 with TRBJ1-2, with TRBD1 as a possible D gene (6 bases). This CDR3 spans 17 amino acids. Germline CDR1 is SQVTM and CDR2 is ANQGSEA. The V end lost 0 bases, the J end lost 5 bases, and 22 bases lay between the germline ends. This CDR3 reads CSVEEGGTRYTSYGYTF. The CDR3 DNA reads TGCAGCGTTGAAGAAGGTGGGACAAGGTATACTTCGTATGGCTACACCTTC.

The CDR3 DNA sequence: TGCGCCAGCAGCTTGTTTGGCGGGGGGGTAGGCCAAGAGACCCAGTACTTC. This codes for CASSLFGGGVGQETQYF. The chain joins TRBV5-1 to TRBJ2-5, with 9 bases lining up with TRBD2. CDR3 length: 17 amino acids. Germline V lookup: CDR1 SGHRS, CDR2 YFSETQ. The junction had 8 bases not matched to a gene; V was cut back by 1 base and J by 1 base.

V and J are TRBV19 and TRBJ2-7; the D gene is possibly TRBD1 (6 bases). The CDR3 loop spans 11 amino acids. Trimming took off 6 bases at V and 6 bases at J, with 9 bases between the two ends. Per the germline V gene, CDR1 is LNHDA and CDR2 is SQIVND (reference sequence). The CDR3 DNA reads as TGTGCCAGTAGCGACAGGACCGAGCAGTACTTC. It is translated as CASSDRTEQYF.

V usage is TRBV7-2 and J usage is TRBJ2-2, with 9 bases lining up with TRBD1. The CDR3 covers 16 residues. V dropped 5 bases and J dropped 4; count of bases not matched to a gene: 8. Germline CDR1 reads SGHTA; CDR2 reads FQGNSA. The CDR3 loop is CASSPNRGRATGELFF. In DNA form, the CDR3 reads TGTGCCAGCAGCCCGAACAGGGGGCGAGCCACCGGGGAGCTGTTTTTT.

The V gene is TRBV5-4, the J gene TRBJ1-2; possible D gene TRBD1, 5 bases. V dropped 6 bases and J dropped 9 bases, with 18 bases sitting between them. The CDR3 contains 13 residues. CDR1 and CDR2 from the germline V gene are SGHNT and YYREEE (reference sequence). The CDR3 DNA is TGTGCCAGCATCCCAGCGGGGGGGATCAGCTACACCTTC. Protein product: CASIPAGGISYTF.

The chain joins TRBV5-1 to TRBJ2-7; TRBD1 agrees at 10 bases. Germline loops: CDR1 SGHRS, CDR2 YFSETQ. The CDR3 runs 15 residues. V dropped 4 bases and J dropped 5; count of bases not matched to a gene: 9. The CDR3 spells CASSLRQGAFNEQYF. The CDR3 DNA sequence: TGCGCCAGCAGCCTCCGACAGGGGGCCTTCAACGAGCAGTACTTC.